Below are 14 T cell receptor beta chains sequenced from a single sample in a study of spatial heterogeneity in lung cancer. Whole-study results and caveats: Counts of expanded intratumoral alpha and beta TCRs tracked tumor mutation counts.

Indicated time point: sample taken at primary tumor resection. TCRdb redid the calling of the 5' RACE reads with MiXCR, one entry per CDR3 protein. The sample carries 3,000 to 4,500 distinct CDR3 sequences, under 14% recorded once. These TCRs are of unknown antigen specificity. This material consisted of lung tumor tissue, taken at surgery. These receptors all stem from a male donor with early-stage non-small cell lung cancer.

This chain connects TRBV6-2 or TRBV6-3 to TRBJ2-5; 9 positions agree with TRBD1. V gave up 2 bases and J gave up 6 bases; unmatched junction bases: 7. The CDR3 is 15 residues long. Germline-derived CDR1 and CDR2 are MNHEY and SVGEGT. CDR3 sequence reads: CASSYETGGAKTQYF. CDR3 nucleotide sequence: TGTGCCAGCAGTTACGAAACAGGGGGCGCAAAGACCCAGTACTTC.

V gene TRBV7-9 combines with J gene TRBJ2-6; weak D call: TRBD1 (6 bases). V gave up 8 bases and J gave up 0 bases, with 14 bases separating them. Germline CDR1 is SEHNR and CDR2 is FQNEAQ (reference sequence). CDR3 length: 16 amino acids. The CDR3 region is CASQDSRSSGANVLTF. CDR3 nucleotide sequence: TGTGCCAGCCAGGACAGCCGTAGCTCTGGGGCCAACGTCCTGACTTTC.

This clonotype has just a few counts. The rearrangement links TRBV18 to TRBJ2-7, with 9 bases lining up with TRBD1. Germline CDR1 and CDR2: KGHSH and LQKENI. The CDR3 spans 17 residues. With V trimmed by 1 base and J by 3 bases, 10 bases remained unmatched. DNA of the CDR3: TGTGCCAGCTCACCACTAGGAGCCGGGACAGGGATCTACGAGCAGTACTTC. This gives the protein CASSPLGAGTGIYEQYF.

By proportion, this clonotype is medium-sized (0.01 to 0.1%). The genes are TRBV28 and TRBJ1-6; 8 nucleotides agree with TRBD1. Germline assignment: CDR1 MDHEN and CDR2 SYDVKM. This CDR3 spans 15 amino acids. The trim removed 6 bases at V and 13 bases at J, leaving 14 bases unmatched. Here the CDR3 DNA reads TGTGCCAGCAGACGCCTTGGACAGGGTTTTGTGCCCCTCCACTTT. Translating it yields CASRRLGQGFVPLHF.

The V gene is TRBV12-3 or TRBV12-4, the J gene TRBJ1-6, with D possibly being TRBD1 (6 bases). The V and J ends lost 0 bases and 5 bases respectively, with 11 bases between them. The CDR3 loop spans 16 amino acids. CDR3 in amino acids: CASSLASTGHNSPLHF. CDR3 in DNA: TGTGCCAGCAGTTTAGCGTCGACAGGCCATAATTCACCCCTCCACTTT.

By its share, this clonotype is medium-sized. J is TRBJ2-7 and V is TRBV20-1; the D gene is possibly TRBD1 (6 bases). V was clipped by 6 bases and J by 1 base, with 13 bases between them. The CDR3 totals 13 residues. Germline CDR1 is DFQATT and CDR2 is SNEGSKA (reference sequence). In DNA, the CDR3 is TGCAGTGCCTCTCCGGGACAATCCTACGAGCAGTACGTC. Amino acids: CSASPGQSYEQYV.

This clonotype was seen only once. This chain connects TRBV11-2 to TRBJ2-7, with TRBD2 identical over 12 bases. Per germline, CDR1 SGHAT and CDR2 FQNNGV. The CDR3 is 15 residues long. J gave up 2 bases and V 4 bases, and 3 bases lay outside the gene matches. The CDR3 DNA reads as TGTGCCAGCAGCTCCGCTAGCGGGGGGGCCTACGAGCAGTACTTC. Protein: CASSSASGGAYEQYF.

V and J are TRBV12-3 or TRBV12-4 and TRBJ2-3; D possibly corresponds to TRBD1 (6 bases). This CDR3 is 16 amino acids long. The V gene lost 2 bases and the J gene lost 4 bases, with 16 bases spanning the gap. The CDR3 bases are TGTGCCAGCAGTTTAAATTCAGGGGCGCGTGCAGATACGCAGTATTTT. Translated, it gives CASSLNSGARADTQYF.

The genes are TRBV10-3 and TRBJ1-1, with D possibly being TRBD1 (6 bases). Trimming cost V 6 bases and J 4 bases, with 12 bases left between them. Germline loops: CDR1 ENHRY, CDR2 SYGVKD. This CDR3 is 13 amino acids long. CDR3 sequence: CAIRGDKVTEAFF. Here the CDR3 DNA reads TGTGCCATCAGGGGGGACAAGGTCACTGAAGCTTTCTTT.

This clonotype rates as medium-sized. The V call is TRBV12-3 or TRBV12-4, the J call TRBJ2-1; TRBD1 aligns across 7 bases. V lost 5 bases, J lost 5 bases, and 3 bases stayed unmatched. This CDR3 region has 13 residues. CDR3 residues: CASSPGTDNEQFF. CDR3 in DNA: TGTGCCAGCAGTCCCGGGACAGACAATGAGCAGTTCTTC.

By share, this clonotype ranks as medium-sized. This chain connects TRBV28 to TRBJ2-3; no clear D gene. The CDR3 sequence is 11 residues long. Trimming stripped 3 bases from V and 7 bases from J, with 5 bases between. Per the germline V gene, CDR1 is MDHEN and CDR2 is SYDVKM. The CDR3 coding sequence is TGTGCCAGCAGTTTTATTAATACGCAGTATTTT. Translating gives CASSFINTQYF. Full variable domain (rest looked up from reference TRBV28 and TRBJ2-3): DVKVTQSSRYLVKRTGEKVFLECVQDMDHENMFWYRQDPGLGLRLIYFSYDVKMKEKGDIPEGYSVSREKKERFSLILESASTNQTSMYLCASSFINTQYFGPGTRLTVL.

The CDR3: CASPQTGQSGNTIYF. DNA of the CDR3: TGTGCCAGCCCGCAAACTGGACAATCTGGAAACACCATATATTTT. V usage is TRBV18 and J usage is TRBJ1-3; perhaps TRBD1 as D (5 bases). The V gene lost 8 bases and the J gene lost 1 base, with 15 bases spanning the gap. The germline V gene has CDR1 KGHSH and CDR2 LQKENI. The CDR3 length is 15 residues.

This chain joins TRBV11-2 and TRBJ2-1; D is possibly TRBD1 (6 bases). CDR3 size: 17 residues. The V end lost 4 bases, the J end lost 0 bases, and 16 bases lay between the germline ends. The V gene's germline CDR1 is SGHAT and CDR2 FQNNGV. The CDR3 spells CASSSRQAATSYNEQFF. As DNA, the CDR3 is TGTGCCAGCAGCTCTCGACAGGCGGCAACCTCCTACAATGAGCAGTTCTTC.

This clonotype was seen a handful of times. The V call is TRBV5-1, the J call TRBJ2-1, with 10 positions matching TRBD2. Trimming removed 4 bases from V and 3 bases from J; junction bases left unmatched: 4. This CDR3 has 15 residues. CDR1 SGHRS and CDR2 YFSETQ come from the germline V gene. The CDR3 DNA reads as TGCGCCAGCAGCCAACTAGCGGGGCTCTACAATGAGCAGTTCTTC. This encodes CASSQLAGLYNEQFF. The full variable domain, its missing parts supplied by reference TRBV5-1 and TRBJ2-1, is KAGVTQTPRYLIKTRGQQVTLSCSPISGHRSVSWYQQTPGQGLQFLFEYFSETQRNKGNFPGRFSGRQFSNSRSEMNVSTLELGDSALYLCASSQLAGLYNEQFFGPGTRLTVL.